This T cell receptor beta chain is drawn from a study of identical twins (dated by TCRdb to about 2016). In the study overall: TCR alpha and beta repertoires from monozygotic twins, unrelated adults of various ages and cord blood were deep-sequenced to test whether fetal clonotypes persist. To rule out contamination, the twin experiments were replicated at different times with different library preparation protocols. Points the paper makes about the study in general: The excess sharing between twins in beta out-of-frame sequences was weaker because fewer shared sequences reduced the signal-to-noise ratio. Because the same donors could not be followed over many years, the conclusions depended on cross-sectional statistical analysis. In monozygotic twins, out-of-frame TCR alpha sharing was systematically underestimated by recombination models, although the models agreed with sharing between unrelated individuals. Compared with coincidental sharing between unrelated individuals, an excess of low generation-probability sequences was observed among out-of-frame TCR alpha sequences shared between twins. Fewer insertions were carried by abundant cord blood beta clonotypes, a similar but weaker trend appeared in young adult naive repertoires, and no such trend appeared in memory repertoires. Zero-insertion analyses could be partly confounded by invariant T cells such as MAIT and iNKT, although diverse VJ usage argued against such confounding for most clonotypes.

Only healthy Caucasian donors were included. The twin cohort comprised three pairs of female monozygotic twins, all aged roughly 18 to 30 years. RNA for TCR libraries was isolated from peripheral blood mononuclear cells. The method was 5' RACE. The sample was run on an Illumina HiSeq 2000. Template switching added a universal primer binding site, and the final cDNA carried a unique molecular identifier that allowed TCR cDNA molecules to be counted accurately. First-strand cDNA for TCR alpha and beta chains was synthesized from specific primers in the conserved constant-segment region. To control for contamination, every cDNA library was double barcoded, receiving both a SMART-Mk sample barcode and Illumina barcodes. Two successive PCR steps introduced TruSeq adapter sequences along with Illumina sample barcodes. The Illumina HiSeq platform was used with custom primers to sequence TCR alpha and beta cDNA libraries. In the source study's methods: MiGEC was used to process raw reads and extract unique molecular identifiers, and MiXCR was used to find CDR3 positions. For each individual, recombination models were inferred using an EM algorithm with the repgenHMM and IGoR tools. The analysis of shared clonotypes was done with the tcR package in R, with sharing normalized by the product of cloneset sizes. To study raw recombination free of thymic and clonal selection effects, out-of-frame nonproductive sequences were analyzed. The raw public data were reprocessed by TCRdb itself: fastp quality trimming at Q25, MiXCR clonotype calling, in-frame beta chains only. Duplicate CDR3 protein sequences are folded into a single record with the most common DNA and genes. The V and J calls and clone size are TCRdb's, not the authors'. This sample gives more than 600,000 distinct CDR3 sequences in total; about 18% of them show up just once. The ten biggest clones cover about an eighth of the sample.

At least ten counts were recorded for this clonotype. Its antigen target is currently unknown. Base qualities were left out, and no much larger clone turns up one base away. The same data also went into a second study, on T cells expressing NK-cell markers. Per the second study: In sorted CD3+CD56+NKG2C+, CD3+CD56+NKG2C- and CD3+CD56-NKG2C+ T-cell subsets from eight or nine donors, TCR beta-chain repertoires were profiled. Seven of the eight sequenced donors were HCMV-seropositive and one was HCMV-seronegative. In several experiments an anti-gammadeltaTCR antibody was added to restrict sorting to alphabetaTCR-expressing T cells. In a handful of donors, the dominant CD3+CD56+NKG2C+ clonotypes were among the top 10 CD8+ clonotypes and accounted for roughly 1.0-7.5% of CD8+ T cells. Those dominant clonotypes were again the most abundant among CD3+CD56-NKG2C+ cells in a few donors, at about 28.3-60.1%. It remained unclear whether the expanded NKG2C-expressing T cell clones were specific for HCMV antigens. Randomly selected healthy volunteers, three men and five women, were used as the eight sequenced donors. HCMV-specific IgG was detected in serum with a commercial ELISA kit to determine HCMV serostatus. For several donors, bulk peripheral blood T-cell repertoires were additionally sequenced from unsorted PBMC. MIGEC was used to demultiplex reads and group the reads by UMI, and MiTCR was used to assemble and quantify clonotypes. To remove erroneous sequences, TCR cDNA sequences were retained only when supported by two or more reads. The tcR package was used for downstream repertoire analysis, and clonotypes were matched across fractions by CDR3 nucleotide sequence plus V segment. VDJmatch was used to annotate antigen specificity against VDJdb, with one amino acid substitution in CDR3 permitted.

Sequenced: PBMCs. This clonotype was obtained from a woman between 18 and 29 years old in good health.

The CDR3 region has the sequence CASSFSEGRDEQFF. At the DNA level, the sequence is TGTGCCAGCAGTTTTTCGGAGGGCCGGGATGAGCAGTTCTTC. The receptor chain draws on TRBV12-3 or TRBV12-4 and TRBJ2-1, with a weak D call of TRBD2 (6 bases match). The CDR3 measures 14 amino acids from cysteine to phenylalanine. The only DNA kept is the CDR3, 42 bases in frame from the first base. V is reduced by 3 bases and J by 8 bases, leaving a spacing of 14 bases between them.